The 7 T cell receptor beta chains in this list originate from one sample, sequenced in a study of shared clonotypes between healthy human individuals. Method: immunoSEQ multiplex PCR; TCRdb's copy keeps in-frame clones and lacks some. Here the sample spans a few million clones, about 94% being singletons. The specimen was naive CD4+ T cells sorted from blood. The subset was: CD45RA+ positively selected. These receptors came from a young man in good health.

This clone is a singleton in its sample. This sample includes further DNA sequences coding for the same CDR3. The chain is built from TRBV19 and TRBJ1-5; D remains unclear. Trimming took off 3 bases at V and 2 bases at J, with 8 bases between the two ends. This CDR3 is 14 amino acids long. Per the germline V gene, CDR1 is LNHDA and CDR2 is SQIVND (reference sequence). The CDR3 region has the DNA TGTGCCAGTAGTATCCGGGGTGGCAATCAGCCCCAGCATTTT. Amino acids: CASSIRGGNQPQHF.

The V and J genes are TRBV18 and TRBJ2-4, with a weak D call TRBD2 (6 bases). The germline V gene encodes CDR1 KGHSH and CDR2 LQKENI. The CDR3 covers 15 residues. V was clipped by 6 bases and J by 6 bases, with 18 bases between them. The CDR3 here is CASSDQWGDGNIQYF. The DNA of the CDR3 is TGTGCCAGCTCCGACCAGTGGGGGGACGGAAACATTCAGTACTTC.

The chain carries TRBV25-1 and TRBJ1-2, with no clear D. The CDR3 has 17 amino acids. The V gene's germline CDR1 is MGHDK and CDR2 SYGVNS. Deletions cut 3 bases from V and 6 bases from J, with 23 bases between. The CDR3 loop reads CASSDPSLGRGRDGYTF. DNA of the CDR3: TGTGCCAGCAGTGACCCCAGTTTAGGTAGAGGACGAGATGGCTACACCTTC.

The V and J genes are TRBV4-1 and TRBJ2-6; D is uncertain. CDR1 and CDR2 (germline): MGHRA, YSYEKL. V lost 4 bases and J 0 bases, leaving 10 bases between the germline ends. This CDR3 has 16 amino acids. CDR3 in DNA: TGCGCCAGCAGCCCACCTCCCGTCTCTGGGGCCAACGTCCTGACTTTC. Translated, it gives CASSPPPVSGANVLTF.

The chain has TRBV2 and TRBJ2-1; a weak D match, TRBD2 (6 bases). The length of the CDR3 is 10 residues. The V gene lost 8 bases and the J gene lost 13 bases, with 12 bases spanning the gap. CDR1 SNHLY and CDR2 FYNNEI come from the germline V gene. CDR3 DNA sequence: TGTGCCAGCGGCGGGGCTGCCCAGTTCTTC. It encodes CASGGAAQFF.

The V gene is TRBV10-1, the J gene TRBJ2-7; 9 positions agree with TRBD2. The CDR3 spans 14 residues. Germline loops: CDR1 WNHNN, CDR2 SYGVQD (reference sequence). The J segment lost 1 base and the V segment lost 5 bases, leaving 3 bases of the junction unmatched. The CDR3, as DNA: TGCGCCAGCAGTAGGAGCGGGGGGTCCTACGAGCAGTACTTC. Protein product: CASSRSGGSYEQYF.

CDR3 in amino acids: CASSLDSDRGYTGELFF. The CDR3 nucleotides are TGTGCCAGCAGCTTAGATTCGGACAGGGGGTACACCGGGGAGCTGTTTTTT. The chain carries TRBV7-9 and TRBJ2-2; 10 positions agree with TRBD1. CDR1 and CDR2 (germline): SEHNR, FQNEAQ (reference sequence). The CDR3 runs 17 residues. J was trimmed by 3 bases and V by 1 base; bases with no gene match: 5.